The following is a TCR beta chain sequence with its context. Its target antigen remains unknown. No base quality values were provided; no much bigger clone lies one nucleotide off. The data belong to a study of vaccination effects on CD4 cells after COVID-19 (dated 2022 in TCRdb). About the full investigation: Participants received two doses of either the BNT162b2 or the mRNA-1273 mRNA SARS-CoV-2 vaccine. SARS-CoV-2 spike-specific CD4+ TCR repertoires were compared before and after mRNA vaccination in COVID-19 convalescent patients and in infection-naive vaccine recipients. The Oncomine TCR Beta short-read assay on an Illumina iSeq 100 was used to sequence cultures from other donors in the study. Altogether, approximately 10 COVID-19 convalescent patients and a handful of SARS-CoV-2-naive healthy vaccine recipients made up the full study. General conclusions and limits of the study: In healthy vaccine recipients, vaccine-induced clones were almost all SARS-CoV-2 mono-reactive, with only 1 of 255 cross-reactive with common cold coronaviruses. Both infection-induced and vaccine-induced clones contracted markedly at late post-vaccination timepoints, which is consistent with waning T cell responses. The study was limited by a small number of convalescent patients, and early post-infection timepoints were lacking.

The germline V gene supplies CDR1 MGHRA and CDR2 YSYEKL. The V end gives up 0 bases and the J end 10 bases, leaving 14 bases in the junction not matched to a gene. The CDR3 covers 18 residues, taking in both the cysteine and the phenylalanine. Of the read, only the CDR3 DNA is kept; its 54 bases are in frame from base 1. The library was produced with the immunoSEQ multiplex PCR assay. DNA from the cultured and isolated CD4+ T cells underwent TCR beta CDR3 sequencing. On the authors' methods: The analysis removed non-productive TCR sequences, trimmed reads to the CDR3 region, and retained only CDR3s that were 7 or more amino acids long. The MANAFEST web app was used to pick out antigen-specific clonotypes by comparing their expansion in peptide wells with that in reference cultures. To count as positive, a clone had to show expansion at FDR<0.05 compared with the reference and with all other wells, an odds ratio above 5, and a frequency above 0.1% in two replicate wells. A clonotype was called cross-reactive if it was significantly expanded both in SARS-CoV-2 spike wells and in at least one common cold coronavirus spike condition. CDR3 similarity was assessed by Levenshtein distance with the stringdist R package, and unrooted trees were built with ape in R 3.6.1. TCRdb limited this immuneACCESS table to in-frame rearrangements with V and J called. A share of clones is missing; checked studies link under half to unresolved V genes, and the rest is unexplained. The V and J calls and clone size are taken from that table; D and trimming were inferred from the DNA. The sample table shows 20,000 to 30,000 clones, and approximately 74% are seen once. The top ten clones comprise roughly 3.3% of the sample.

In the ViraFEST assay, PBMC were stimulated with viral peptide pools, and TCR sequencing was then used to find antigen-specific CD4+ T cell clonotypes based on their expansion. After around 10 days of culture, CD4+ T cells were isolated with the EasySep CD4+ T cell isolation kit. Negative nucleocapsid antibody results before and after vaccination confirmed that the healthy vaccine recipients had no prior SARS-CoV-2 infection. Under 2.5 million PBMC per well were cultured with 10 ug/ml peptides in IMDM containing approximately 4.6% human AB serum, approximately 10 IU/ml IL-2 and gentamicin. Half of the culture medium was replaced with fresh IL-2-containing medium on days 3 and 7. Each peptide stimulation condition was cultured in triplicate wells unless otherwise noted. Using Ficoll-Paque Plus gradient centrifugation, PBMC were separated from whole blood and then either used fresh or cryopreserved at -140C. The overlapping peptide pools covered the spike proteins of SARS-CoV-2 as well as those of the common cold coronaviruses HCoV-NL63, HCoV-OC43 and HCoV-229E. The QIAamp micro DNA kit was used to extract genomic DNA from the cultured CD4+ T cells.

The chain was built from TRBV4-1 and TRBJ2-1; 11 bases in the middle match TRBD2. The starting material was CD4+ T cells from PBMCs cultured with SARS-CoV-2 spike peptides, obtained before COVID-19 vaccination. Explained via the paper, the cell subset or site label denotes: SARS-CoV-2 spike overlapping peptide pool stimulation. This TCR was sampled from a human donor who received a COVID-19 vaccine. The CDR3: CASSQELRLAGGSREQFF. The DNA is TGCGCCAGCAGCCAAGAGTTACGGCTAGCGGGGGGATCGCGGGAGCAGTTCTTC.